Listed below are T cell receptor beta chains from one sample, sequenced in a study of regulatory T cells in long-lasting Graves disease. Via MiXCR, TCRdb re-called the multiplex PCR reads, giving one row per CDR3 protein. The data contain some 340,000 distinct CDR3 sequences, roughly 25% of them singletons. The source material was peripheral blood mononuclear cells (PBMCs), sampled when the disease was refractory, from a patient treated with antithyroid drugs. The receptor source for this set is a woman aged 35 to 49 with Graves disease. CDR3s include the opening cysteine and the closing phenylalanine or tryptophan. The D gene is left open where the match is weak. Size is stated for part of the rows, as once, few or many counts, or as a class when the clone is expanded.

CDR3 protein: CSASGTSGRSNQYF; CDR3 DNA: TGCAGTGCTAGTGGGACTAGCGGGAGGAGTAACCAGTACTTC; clone size: many; D gene: TRBD2; J gene: TRBJ2-5; V gene: TRBV20-1
CDR3 protein: CSARVVGVAKNIQYF; CDR3 DNA: TGCAGTGCTAGAGTCGTGGGTGTAGCCAAAAACATTCAGTACTTC; clone size: .; D gene: .; J gene: TRBJ2-4; V gene: TRBV20-1
CDR3 protein: CSTPGQQDTEAFF; CDR3 DNA: TGCAGCACCCCTGGACAGCAGGACACTGAAGCTTTCTTT; clone size: few; D gene: .; J gene: TRBJ1-1; V gene: TRBV29-1
CDR3 protein: CASSHHRGREPQHF; CDR3 DNA: TGTGCCAGCAGCCATCACCGGGGGCGTGAACCCCAGCATTTT; clone size: .; D gene: .; J gene: TRBJ1-5; V gene: TRBV7-8
CDR3 protein: CASSFGKEGKGHTDTQYF; CDR3 DNA: TGTGCCAGCAGTTTCGGAAAGGAGGGAAAGGGCCACACAGATACGCAGTATTTT; clone size: few; D gene: .; J gene: TRBJ2-3; V gene: TRBV28
CDR3 protein: CASSSSGTGPNQPQHF; CDR3 DNA: TGTGCCAGCAGCTCTTCCGGGACAGGGCCCAATCAGCCCCAGCATTTT; clone size: .; D gene: TRBD1; J gene: TRBJ1-5; V gene: TRBV7-8
CDR3 protein: CSARVLNYPGGDTEAFF; CDR3 DNA: TGCAGTGCTAGAGTACTCAATTACCCCGGCGGAGATACTGAAGCTTTCTTT; clone size: once; D gene: .; J gene: TRBJ1-1; V gene: TRBV20-1
CDR3 protein: CASRDRPNYEQYF; CDR3 DNA: TGTGCCAGCCGGGACAGGCCAAACTACGAGCAGTACTTC; clone size: many; D gene: TRBD1; J gene: TRBJ2-7; V gene: TRBV28
CDR3 protein: CASTKDRGRRYAVDGYTF; CDR3 DNA: TGTGCCAGCACCAAAGACAGGGGGAGGAGATATGCAGTAGATGGCTACACCTTC; clone size: few; D gene: TRBD1; J gene: TRBJ1-2; V gene: TRBV28
CDR3 protein: CATSEGTGELFF; CDR3 DNA: TGTGCCACCAGTGAAGGAACCGGGGAGCTGTTTTTT; clone size: many; D gene: .; J gene: TRBJ2-2; V gene: TRBV24-1
CDR3 protein: CASSLGTWNQPQHF; CDR3 DNA: TGTGCCAGCAGTTTGGGGACGTGGAATCAGCCCCAGCATTTT; clone size: many; D gene: .; J gene: TRBJ1-5; V gene: TRBV28
CDR3 protein: CASSTGPKNEKLFF; CDR3 DNA: TGTGCCAGCAGTACCGGGCCCAAAAATGAAAAACTGTTTTTT; clone size: many; D gene: .; J gene: TRBJ1-4; V gene: TRBV27
CDR3 protein: CAGNTSEYYEQYF; CDR3 DNA: TGTGCCGGCAATACCTCAGAATACTACGAGCAGTACTTC; clone size: few; D gene: .; J gene: TRBJ2-7; V gene: TRBV27
CDR3 protein: CASSETDRSSYEQYF; CDR3 DNA: TGTGCCAGCAGCGAAACGGACAGGTCCTCCTACGAGCAGTACTTC; clone size: few; D gene: TRBD1; J gene: TRBJ2-7; V gene: TRBV9
CDR3 protein: CASSIWDTHTGELFF; CDR3 DNA: TGTGCCAGTAGTATTTGGGACACCCACACCGGGGAGCTGTTTTTT; clone size: .; D gene: .; J gene: TRBJ2-2; V gene: TRBV19
CDR3 protein: CASSARDREPPSSQPQHF; CDR3 DNA: TGTGCCAGCAGCGCCAGGGACAGGGAGCCCCCCTCGAGTCAGCCCCAGCATTTT; clone size: .; D gene: TRBD1; J gene: TRBJ1-5; V gene: TRBV3-1
CDR3 protein: CASSQGEGPLHF; CDR3 DNA: TGTGCCAGCAGCCAAGGTGAAGGACCCCTCCACTTT; clone size: few; D gene: .; J gene: TRBJ1-6; V gene: TRBV3-1
CDR3 protein: CASSPVRVMNTEAFF; CDR3 DNA: TGTGCCAGCAGCCCCGTCAGGGTAATGAACACTGAAGCTTTCTTT; clone size: .; D gene: .; J gene: TRBJ1-1; V gene: TRBV7-2
CDR3 protein: CSARLAFGYNSPLHF; CDR3 DNA: TGCAGTGCTAGACTCGCTTTTGGGTATAATTCACCCCTCCACTTT; clone size: .; D gene: .; J gene: TRBJ1-6; V gene: TRBV20-1
CDR3 protein: CASSLGQGAGNEQFF; CDR3 DNA: TGTGCCAGCAGTTTAGGACAGGGGGCGGGAAATGAGCAGTTCTTC; clone size: .; D gene: TRBD1; J gene: TRBJ2-1; V gene: TRBV28
CDR3 protein: CASSQEIVMPELPMNTEAFF; CDR3 DNA: TGTGCCAGCAGCCAAGAGATTGTGATGCCCGAACTTCCTATGAACACTGAAGCTTTCTTT; clone size: .; D gene: .; J gene: TRBJ1-1; V gene: TRBV14
CDR3 protein: CASSTGLGEQETQYF; CDR3 DNA: TGTGCCAGCAGCACGGGACTAGGGGAACAAGAGACCCAGTACTTC; clone size: .; D gene: TRBD2; J gene: TRBJ2-5; V gene: TRBV7-2
CDR3 protein: CASRHSKGQETQYF; CDR3 DNA: TGTGCCAGCAGACACTCAAAGGGGCAAGAGACCCAGTACTTC; clone size: many; D gene: .; J gene: TRBJ2-5; V gene: TRBV6-1
CDR3 protein: CATSDSAKGARETQYF; CDR3 DNA: TGTGCCACCAGTGATTCGGCCAAGGGGGCGAGAGAGACCCAGTACTTC; clone size: .; D gene: TRBD1; J gene: TRBJ2-5; V gene: TRBV24-1
CDR3 protein: CSVEVVSNTEAFF; CDR3 DNA: TGCAGCGTTGAAGTGGTCTCGAACACTGAAGCTTTCTTT; clone size: .; D gene: .; J gene: TRBJ1-1; V gene: TRBV29-1
CDR3 protein: CASSGGGTNEKLFF; CDR3 DNA: TGTGCCAGCAGCGGAGGGGGTACTAATGAAAAACTGTTTTTT; clone size: many; D gene: .; J gene: TRBJ1-4; V gene: TRBV28
CDR3 protein: CASSLKESGANYGYTF; CDR3 DNA: TGTGCCAGCAGTTTGAAGGAAAGCGGGGCTAACTATGGCTACACCTTC; clone size: many; D gene: .; J gene: TRBJ1-2; V gene: TRBV12-3/TRBV12-4
CDR3 protein: CASSLRLDRTNYGYTF; CDR3 DNA: TGTGCCAGCAGTTTAAGGTTGGACAGGACTAACTATGGCTACACCTTC; clone size: few; D gene: TRBD1; J gene: TRBJ1-2; V gene: TRBV28
CDR3 protein: CASGDRNTEAFF; CDR3 DNA: TGCGCCAGCGGGGACAGGAACACTGAAGCTTTCTTT; clone size: .; D gene: TRBD1; J gene: TRBJ1-1; V gene: TRBV5-1
CDR3 protein: CSARSYSHYGYTF; CDR3 DNA: TGCAGTGCTAGGTCTTACAGCCACTATGGCTACACCTTC; clone size: few; D gene: .; J gene: TRBJ1-2; V gene: TRBV20-1
CDR3 protein: CASSPASFYEQYF; CDR3 DNA: TGTGCCAGCTCACCAGCTAGCTTCTACGAGCAGTACTTC; clone size: .; D gene: .; J gene: TRBJ2-7; V gene: TRBV18
CDR3 protein: CASRVAGVYEQYF; CDR3 DNA: TGTGCCAGCAGAGTAGCGGGAGTCTACGAGCAGTACTTC; clone size: once; D gene: TRBD2; J gene: TRBJ2-7; V gene: TRBV12-3/TRBV12-4
CDR3 protein: CASSVGLHGAIEKLFF; CDR3 DNA: TGTGCCAGCAGCGTCGGCCTACATGGGGCGATAGAAAAACTGTTTTTT; clone size: .; D gene: .; J gene: TRBJ1-4; V gene: TRBV9
CDR3 protein: CSATDYNEQFF; CDR3 DNA: TGCAGTGCAACAGATTACAATGAGCAGTTCTTC; clone size: .; D gene: .; J gene: TRBJ2-1; V gene: TRBV20-1
CDR3 protein: CSASSADNPPYEQYF; CDR3 DNA: TGCAGTGCCAGCAGCGCGGACAACCCTCCCTACGAGCAGTACTTC; clone size: .; D gene: .; J gene: TRBJ2-7; V gene: TRBV20-1
CDR3 protein: CASSAQGSQITEAFF; CDR3 DNA: TGTGCCAGCAGTGCACAGGGCTCTCAGATCACTGAAGCTTTCTTT; clone size: few; D gene: .; J gene: TRBJ1-1; V gene: TRBV9
CDR3 protein: CASSYHRVDGYTF; CDR3 DNA: TGTGCCAGCAGTTACCACAGGGTAGATGGCTACACCTTC; clone size: many; D gene: .; J gene: TRBJ1-2; V gene: TRBV6-5
CDR3 protein: CASSTTRGGYTF; CDR3 DNA: TGTGCCAGCAGTACGACGAGGGGAGGCTACACCTTC; clone size: many; D gene: .; J gene: TRBJ1-2; V gene: TRBV27
CDR3 protein: CASSLLVDSSYEQYF; CDR3 DNA: TGCGCCAGCAGCTTGCTAGTCGACAGCTCCTACGAGCAGTACTTC; clone size: .; D gene: .; J gene: TRBJ2-7; V gene: TRBV5-1
CDR3 protein: CSARRLATKNIQYF; CDR3 DNA: TGCAGTGCCCGAAGGCTAGCGACCAAAAACATTCAGTACTTC; clone size: .; D gene: .; J gene: TRBJ2-4; V gene: TRBV20-1
CDR3 protein: CASRFRETQYF; CDR3 DNA: TGTGCCAGCAGATTCAGAGAGACCCAGTACTTC; clone size: many; D gene: .; J gene: TRBJ2-5; V gene: TRBV2
CDR3 protein: CASSTVVGQGSRQETQYF; CDR3 DNA: TGTGCCAGCAGCACCGTAGTCGGGCAGGGGTCGCGGCAAGAGACCCAGTACTTC; clone size: few; D gene: .; J gene: TRBJ2-5; V gene: TRBV13
CDR3 protein: CASSGLAGVPETQYF; CDR3 DNA: TGTGCCAGCAGTGGGCTAGCGGGAGTTCCGGAGACCCAGTACTTC; clone size: many; D gene: TRBD2; J gene: TRBJ2-5; V gene: TRBV2
CDR3 protein: CASSGWTEPRHTEAFF; CDR3 DNA: TGTGCCAGCAGCGGATGGACAGAGCCTCGACACACTGAAGCTTTCTTT; clone size: few; D gene: .; J gene: TRBJ1-1; V gene: TRBV5-5
CDR3 protein: CASSRLSNQPQHF; CDR3 DNA: TGTGCCAGCAGCCGACTGAGCAATCAGCCCCAGCATTTT; clone size: many; D gene: .; J gene: TRBJ1-5; V gene: TRBV11-2
CDR3 protein: CSAPPGGSDTEAFF; CDR3 DNA: TGCAGTGCACCCCCGGGAGGCAGCGACACTGAAGCTTTCTTT; clone size: many; D gene: .; J gene: TRBJ1-1; V gene: TRBV20-1
CDR3 protein: CSARDRRGPSYNEQFF; CDR3 DNA: TGCAGTGCTAGAGATCGGCGGGGGCCAAGCTACAATGAGCAGTTCTTC; clone size: few; D gene: .; J gene: TRBJ2-1; V gene: TRBV20-1
CDR3 protein: CASSLDQLAGSGQETQYF; CDR3 DNA: TGTGCCAGCAGCTTAGACCAACTAGCGGGCTCCGGACAAGAGACCCAGTACTTC; clone size: .; D gene: TRBD2; J gene: TRBJ2-5; V gene: TRBV28
CDR3 protein: CASSLKGLGKLFF; CDR3 DNA: TGTGCCAGCAGCTTAAAAGGACTCGGGAAACTGTTTTTT; clone size: few; D gene: .; J gene: TRBJ1-4; V gene: TRBV7-9
CDR3 protein: CASSDSDEQFF; CDR3 DNA: TGTGCCAGCAGTGACAGCGATGAGCAGTTCTTC; clone size: .; D gene: .; J gene: TRBJ2-1; V gene: TRBV6-1
CDR3 protein: CASSRALPYEQYF; CDR3 DNA: TGTGCCAGCAGTCGAGCGTTACCCTACGAGCAGTACTTC; clone size: many; D gene: .; J gene: TRBJ2-7; V gene: TRBV12-3/TRBV12-4
CDR3 protein: CASSTGLRLAGELFF; CDR3 DNA: TGTGCCAGCAGCACGGGACTCCGTCTGGCCGGGGAGCTGTTTTTT; clone size: few; D gene: .; J gene: TRBJ2-2; V gene: TRBV3-1
CDR3 protein: CASSFWVLHLSEQYF; CDR3 DNA: TGTGCCAGCAGTTTCTGGGTACTTCATCTATCCGAGCAGTACTTC; clone size: many; D gene: .; J gene: TRBJ2-7; V gene: TRBV28
CDR3 protein: CASSRVGDRGDTEAFF; CDR3 DNA: TGTGCCAGCAGCCGCGTCGGAGACAGGGGGGATACTGAAGCTTTCTTT; clone size: .; D gene: TRBD1; J gene: TRBJ1-1; V gene: TRBV5-6
CDR3 protein: CASSLAWAATLSYEQYF; CDR3 DNA: TGCGCCAGCAGCTTGGCCTGGGCAGCCACTCTTTCCTACGAGCAGTACTTC; clone size: many; D gene: .; J gene: TRBJ2-7; V gene: TRBV5-1
CDR3 protein: CSARTRQGVLEQYF; CDR3 DNA: TGCAGTGCTAGGACGAGACAGGGAGTTCTCGAGCAGTACTTC; clone size: .; D gene: TRBD1; J gene: TRBJ2-7; V gene: TRBV20-1
CDR3 protein: CSVQRGRDNEQFF; CDR3 DNA: TGCAGCGTTCAAAGGGGGCGAGACAATGAGCAGTTCTTC; clone size: .; D gene: TRBD1; J gene: TRBJ2-1; V gene: TRBV29-1